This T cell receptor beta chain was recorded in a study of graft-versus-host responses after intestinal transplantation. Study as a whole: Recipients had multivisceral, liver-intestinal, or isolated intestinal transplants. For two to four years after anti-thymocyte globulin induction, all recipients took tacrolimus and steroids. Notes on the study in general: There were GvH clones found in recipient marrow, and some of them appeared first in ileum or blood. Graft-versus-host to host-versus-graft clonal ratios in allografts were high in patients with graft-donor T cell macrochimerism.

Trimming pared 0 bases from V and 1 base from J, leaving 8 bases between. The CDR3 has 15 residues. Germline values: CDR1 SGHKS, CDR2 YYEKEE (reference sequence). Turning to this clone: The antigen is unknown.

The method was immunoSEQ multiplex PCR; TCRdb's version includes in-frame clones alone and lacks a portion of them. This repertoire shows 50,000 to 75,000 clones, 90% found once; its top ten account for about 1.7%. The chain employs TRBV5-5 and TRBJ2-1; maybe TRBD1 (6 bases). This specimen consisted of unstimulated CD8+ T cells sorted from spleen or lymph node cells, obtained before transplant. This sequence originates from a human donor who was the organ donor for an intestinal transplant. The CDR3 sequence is CASSLGTASYNEQFF. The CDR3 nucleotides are TGTGCCAGCAGCTTGGGGACAGCATCCTACAATGAGCAGTTCTTC.